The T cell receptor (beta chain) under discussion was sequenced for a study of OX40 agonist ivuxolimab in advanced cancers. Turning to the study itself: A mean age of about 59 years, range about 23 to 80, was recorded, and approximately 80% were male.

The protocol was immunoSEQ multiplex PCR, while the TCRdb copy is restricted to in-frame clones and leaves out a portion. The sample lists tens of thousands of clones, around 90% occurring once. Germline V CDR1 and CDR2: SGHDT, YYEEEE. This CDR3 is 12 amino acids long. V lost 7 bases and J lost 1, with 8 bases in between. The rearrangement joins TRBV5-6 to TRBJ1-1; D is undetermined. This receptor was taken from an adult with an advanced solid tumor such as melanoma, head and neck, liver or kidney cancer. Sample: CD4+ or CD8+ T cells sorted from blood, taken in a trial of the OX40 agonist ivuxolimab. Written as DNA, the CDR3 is TGTGCCAGCTCGGAAACGAACACTGAAGCTTTCTTT. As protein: CASSETNTEAFF.